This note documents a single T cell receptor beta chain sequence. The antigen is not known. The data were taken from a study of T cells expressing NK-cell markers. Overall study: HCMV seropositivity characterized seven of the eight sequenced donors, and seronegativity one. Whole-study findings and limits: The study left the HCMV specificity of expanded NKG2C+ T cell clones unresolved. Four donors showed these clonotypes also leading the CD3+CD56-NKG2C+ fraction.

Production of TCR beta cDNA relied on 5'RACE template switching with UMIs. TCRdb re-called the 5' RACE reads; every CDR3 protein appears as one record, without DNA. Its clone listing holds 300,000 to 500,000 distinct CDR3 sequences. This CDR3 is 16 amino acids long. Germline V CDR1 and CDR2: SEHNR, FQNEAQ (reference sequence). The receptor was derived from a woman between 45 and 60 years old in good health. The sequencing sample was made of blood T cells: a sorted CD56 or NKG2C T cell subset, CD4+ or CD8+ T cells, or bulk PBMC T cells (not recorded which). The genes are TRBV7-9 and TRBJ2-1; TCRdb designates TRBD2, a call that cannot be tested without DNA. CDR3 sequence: CASSLVLSGAYNEQFF.